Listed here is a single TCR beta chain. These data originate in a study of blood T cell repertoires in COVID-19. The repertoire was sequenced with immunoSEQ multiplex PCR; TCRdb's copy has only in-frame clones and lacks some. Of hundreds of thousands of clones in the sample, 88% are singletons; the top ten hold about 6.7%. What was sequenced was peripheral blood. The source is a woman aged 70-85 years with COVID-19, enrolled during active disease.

The CDR3 DNA is TGTGCCAGCAGCGCTCTAGCGGGGGGGTCTTACGAGCAGTACTTC. As protein: CASSALAGGSYEQYF. The V call is TRBV7-2, the J call TRBJ2-7, with TRBD2 matching 12 bases. Germline assignment: CDR1 SGHTA and CDR2 FQGNSA. This CDR3 contains 15 residues. Trimming removed 5 bases from V and 4 bases from J; junction bases left unmatched: 6.